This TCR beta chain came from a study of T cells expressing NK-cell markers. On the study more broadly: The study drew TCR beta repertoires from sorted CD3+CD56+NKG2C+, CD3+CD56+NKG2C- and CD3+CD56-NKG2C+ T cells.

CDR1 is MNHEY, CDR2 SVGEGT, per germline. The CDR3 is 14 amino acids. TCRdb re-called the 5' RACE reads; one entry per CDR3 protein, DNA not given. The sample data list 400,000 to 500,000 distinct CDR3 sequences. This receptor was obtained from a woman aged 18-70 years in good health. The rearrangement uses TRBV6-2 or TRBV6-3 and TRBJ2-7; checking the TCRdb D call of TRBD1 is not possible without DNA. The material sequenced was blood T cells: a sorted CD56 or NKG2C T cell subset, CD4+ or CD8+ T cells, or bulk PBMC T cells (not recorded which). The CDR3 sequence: CASRDPGSAYEQYF.